The next 18 T cell receptor beta chains were all read from a single sample in a study of blood T cell repertoires in COVID-19. Generated by immunoSEQ multiplex PCR, the TCRdb table keeps only in-frame clones and is missing some. In the table there are about 160,000 clones, around 82% of which are singletons. The sequenced sample was peripheral blood. The source of these receptors is a man between 18 and 29 years old with active or convalescent COVID-19.

This chain's CDR3 is CASSPVGGPHIQYF. CDR3 nucleotide sequence: TGTGCCAGCTCACCGGTGGGGGGGCCACACATTCAGTACTTC. This chain uses TRBV18 with TRBJ2-4; TRBD2 might be the D (7 bases). V was pared by 3 bases and J by 8 bases, with 14 bases between. CDR1 is KGHSH, CDR2 LQKENI, per germline. The CDR3 runs 14 residues.

The V gene is TRBV5-6, the J gene TRBJ2-2; 8 bases match TRBD1. The CDR3 sequence is 14 residues long. V gave up 5 bases and J gave up 7 bases; unmatched junction bases: 7. Germline values: CDR1 SGHDT, CDR2 YYEEEE. The chain's CDR3 is CASRGQAWSGELFF. The CDR3 nucleotides read TGTGCCAGCAGGGGACAGGCCTGGAGCGGGGAGCTGTTTTTT.

The CDR3 protein is CASTRTRNQETQYF. Here the CDR3 DNA reads TGTGCCAGCACTCGTACTAGGAACCAAGAGACCCAGTACTTC. V is TRBV2 and J is TRBJ2-5; TRBD2 might be the D (5 bases). CDR1 and CDR2 from the germline V gene are SNHLY and FYNNEI. Trimming removed 7 bases from V and 0 bases from J, with 12 bases in between. The CDR3 runs to 14 residues.

The chain recombines TRBV20-1 with TRBJ1-1; D is undetermined. The germline CDR1 and CDR2 sequences are DFQATT and SNEGSKA (reference sequence). CDR3 length: 9 amino acids. Trimming left V 7 bases short and J 7 bases short, with 7 bases between. CDR3 nucleotide sequence: TGCAGTGTTTTAAATGAAGCTTTCTTT. As protein: CSVLNEAFF.

This clone occurred once. V gene TRBV6-2 or TRBV6-3 combines with J gene TRBJ1-5; possible D gene TRBD1, 5 bases. Trimming shortened V by 0 bases and J by 8 bases, and 11 bases separated the two germline ends. This CDR3 comprises 14 residues. The germline gives CDR1 MNHEY, CDR2 SVGEGT. This chain's CDR3 is CASSYSDRLKPQHF. The CDR3 nucleotides read TGTGCCAGCAGTTACTCAGACAGACTGAAGCCCCAGCATTTT.

The chain combines TRBV14 with TRBJ2-7, with D maybe TRBD1 (6 bases). CDR1 and CDR2 from the germline V gene are SGHDN and FVKESK. The CDR3 length is 18 residues. V shed 1 base and J shed 0 bases, with 19 bases lying between them. This chain's CDR3 is CASSQVEFLGTISYEQYF. Written as DNA, the CDR3 is TGTGCCAGCAGCCAAGTAGAATTCCTCGGGACAATCTCCTACGAGCAGTACTTC.

The chain has TRBV4-3 and TRBJ2-1; 8 bases map to TRBD1. CDR3 length equals 15 residues. The V and J ends lost 1 base and 7 bases, in that order; junction bases with no gene match: 6. Germline V lookup: CDR1 LGHNA, CDR2 YSLEER. The CDR3 is CASSQGIQGVNEQFF. DNA of the CDR3: TGCGCCAGCAGCCAAGGAATACAGGGGGTAAATGAGCAGTTCTTC.

The chain links TRBV6-1 to TRBJ1-2; D perhaps matches TRBD1 (6 bases). CDR1 MNHNS and CDR2 SASEGT come from the germline V gene. Trimming took off 3 bases at V and 7 bases at J, with 12 bases between the two ends. The CDR3 covers 13 residues. The CDR3 is CASSEGHVGGYTF. CDR3 DNA sequence: TGTGCCAGCAGTGAGGGACACGTCGGTGGCTACACCTTC.

This chain links TRBV10-1 with TRBJ1-1, with a weak D call TRBD1 (6 bases). V lost 0 bases, J lost 3 bases, and 11 bases lay in between. This CDR3 has 15 residues. CDR1 is WNHNN, CDR2 SYGVQD, per germline (reference sequence). CDR3 in amino acids: CASSESTGKDTEAFF. The DNA for the CDR3 is TGCGCCAGCAGTGAGTCCACAGGGAAGGACACTGAAGCTTTCTTT.

The chain couples TRBV10-3 to TRBJ2-7, with D uncertain. Germline loops: CDR1 ENHRY, CDR2 SYGVKD. The CDR3 consists of 15 residues. The V end was cut by 0 bases, the J end by 1 base, with 10 bases between. CDR3 in amino acids: CAISESLASSYEQYF. The CDR3, as DNA: TGTGCCATCAGTGAGTCGTTAGCCTCATCCTACGAGCAGTACTTC.

The chain has TRBV27 and TRBJ1-5; 9 bases agree with TRBD1. This CDR3 is built from 16 residues. The V gene's germline CDR1 is MNHEY and CDR2 SMNVEV (reference sequence). After removal of 0 bases from V and 6 bases from J, the junction contained 6 bases not matched to a gene. In DNA form, the CDR3 reads TGTGCCAGCAGTTTATCGTTCGGACAGGGGTTTCAGCCCCAGCATTTT. Translation gives CASSLSFGQGFQPQHF.

The chain has TRBV19 and TRBJ2-3, with a weak D call TRBD1 (6 bases). Trimming stripped 1 base from V and 8 bases from J, with 16 bases between. Germline CDR1 is LNHDA and CDR2 is SQIVND (reference sequence). CDR3 size: 15 residues. CDR3 loop: CASSIVGTLRGTQYF. CDR3 DNA: TGTGCCAGTAGTATAGTCGGGACACTTCGGGGTACGCAGTATTTT.

A single count supports this clone. This sequence joins TRBV5-1 and TRBJ2-7; 7 nucleotides line up with TRBD2. The CDR3 has 15 residues. Germline V gene data show CDR1 as SGHRS and CDR2 as YFSETQ. The V gene end was trimmed by 3 bases and the J gene end by 6 bases; junction bases not matched to a gene: 12. CDR3 DNA sequence: TGCGCCAGCAGCTCGGCTCGGGGCGGGAGTCCCGAGCAGTACTTC. It yields the protein CASSSARGGSPEQYF.

This rearrangement joins TRBV6-5 to TRBJ2-7; the match to TRBD2 covers 12 bases. Per germline, CDR1 MNHEY and CDR2 SVGAGI. This CDR3 spans 15 amino acids. V was clipped by 2 bases and J by 5 bases; unmatched bases: 4. CDR3 protein: CASSYGLAGTNEQYF. CDR3 bases: TGTGCCAGCAGTTACGGACTAGCGGGAACAAACGAGCAGTACTTC.

The V gene is TRBV11-1, the J gene TRBJ1-6; D is uncertain. Germline V gene sequence: CDR1 SGHAT, CDR2 FQDESV (reference sequence). The CDR3 totals 15 residues. V lost 5 bases to trimming and J lost 7 bases, with 15 bases between them. For the CDR3, the DNA is TGTGCCAGCAGCGCTGTGGGAGGAGTGAATTCACCCCTCCACTTT. It translates to CASSAVGGVNSPLHF.

A single count supports this clone. This chain uses TRBV10-2 with TRBJ2-5; 13 bases map to TRBD2. Germline V gene lookup returns CDR1 WSHSY and CDR2 SAAADI. The CDR3 totals 17 residues. The J segment lost 5 bases and the V segment lost 0 bases, leaving 6 bases of the junction unmatched. The CDR3 protein is CASSESFTSGGAETQYF. In DNA, the CDR3 is TGCGCCAGCAGTGAGTCCTTCACTAGCGGGGGGGCGGAGACCCAGTACTTC.

The chain combines TRBV6-6 with TRBJ1-6; 8 positions agree with TRBD1. CDR3 size: 15 residues. J gave up 7 bases and V 6 bases, and 8 bases lay outside the gene matches. Germline V CDR1 and CDR2: MNHNY, SVGAGI (reference sequence). The CDR3 is CASRGADRDNSPLHF. For the CDR3, the DNA is TGTGCCAGCAGGGGAGCGGACAGGGACAATTCACCCCTCCACTTT.

Details on this clone: At one end the junction does not follow the germline gene, possibly because of a read error. This chain uses TRBV3-1 (or the pseudogene TRBV3-2) with TRBJ1-2, with 7 nucleotides matching TRBD1. The CDR3 is made up of 13 amino acids. Germline V gene sequence: CDR1 LGHDT, CDR2 YNNKEL (reference sequence). CDR3 amino acids: CASTQRGLYGYTF. In DNA, the CDR3 is TGTGCCAGCACCCAAAGGGGGCTATATGGCTACACCTTC.